Shown below are 15 T cell receptor beta chains from a single sample sequenced in a study of cytomegalovirus exposure and HLA in healthy donors. Using immunoSEQ multiplex PCR, the repertoire was profiled, and TCRdb retains in-frame clones only, with some absent. The sample consists of 150,000 or so clones, roughly 93% of them appearing once. Sequencing was done on a sample of PBMCs. The receptors shown here come from a man aged 18 to 29 in good health and CMV-seropositive.

This chain joins TRBV7-9 and TRBJ2-7, with 7 bases lining up with TRBD2. Trimming at V came to 0 bases and at J to 5 bases, leaving 10 bases not matched to a gene. This CDR3 contains 16 residues. Germline assignment: CDR1 SEHNR and CDR2 FQNEAQ (reference sequence). As DNA, the CDR3 is TGTGCCAGCAGCTTAGCTCTGAACGGGAGGAGTCACGAGCAGTACTTC. This gives the protein CASSLALNGRSHEQYF.

The genes are TRBV6-6 and TRBJ2-7; TRBD2 is a possible D gene (6 bases). V lost 0 bases and J lost 0, with 9 bases in between. The length of the CDR3 is 15 residues. Germline CDR1 MNHNY, CDR2 SVGAGI (reference sequence). Here the CDR3 DNA reads TGTGCCAGCAGTTACTCCGGGGGTGGCTCCTACGAGCAGTACTTC. Protein: CASSYSGGGSYEQYF.

V usage is TRBV2 and J usage is TRBJ2-5; D uncertain. V dropped 4 bases and J dropped 4 bases, with 7 bases sitting between them. The CDR3 extends over 12 amino acids. CDR1 is SNHLY and CDR2 is FYNNEI in the germline V gene. The CDR3 here is CASSVFPETQYF. CDR3 in DNA: TGTGCCAGCAGTGTATTCCCAGAGACCCAGTACTTC.

This chain joins TRBV28 and TRBJ2-1, with 8 bases lining up with TRBD1. This CDR3 region has 16 residues. From germline, CDR1 is MDHEN and CDR2 SYDVKM. Trimming at V came to 3 bases and at J to 8 bases, leaving 12 bases not matched to a gene. The CDR3 loop reads CASSFRPMQGAHEQFF. CDR3 DNA sequence: TGTGCCAGCAGTTTTAGGCCCATGCAGGGGGCCCATGAGCAGTTCTTC.

V and J are TRBV5-1 and TRBJ2-1, with 11 bases fitting TRBD2. The CDR3 has 17 residues. Germline lookup yields CDR1 SGHRS and CDR2 YFSETQ. The ends lost 0 bases at V and 6 bases at J; junction bases unmatched: 8. The CDR3 spells CASSLGPLAGGRNEQFF. The CDR3 bases are TGCGCCAGCAGCTTGGGACCCCTAGCGGGAGGTCGCAATGAGCAGTTCTTC.

The chain employs TRBV19 and TRBJ2-1; D is uncertain. Trimming removed 1 base at V and 4 bases at J, with 8 bases between. Per the germline V gene, CDR1 is LNHDA and CDR2 is SQIVND (reference sequence). The CDR3 is 14 amino acids. The CDR3 DNA follows: TGTGCCAGTAGTATAGGCGACTTTTACAATGAGCAGTTCTTC. Protein: CASSIGDFYNEQFF.

The sample holds one count of this clone. The genes are TRBV6-5 and TRBJ1-5; D is unclear. V lost 10 bases and J 2 bases, leaving 15 bases between the germline ends. CDR1 is MNHEY and CDR2 is SVGAGI in the germline V gene. CDR3 length: 14 amino acids. The CDR3 protein is CATRAGVGNQPQHF. CDR3 in DNA: TGTGCCACCCGAGCGGGCGTCGGCAATCAGCCCCAGCATTTT.

V usage is TRBV4-2 and J usage is TRBJ2-1; 10 bases match TRBD2. Trimming at V came to 1 base and at J to 5 bases, leaving 8 bases not matched to a gene. Germline V gene data show CDR1 as LGHNA and CDR2 as YNFKEQ. The CDR3 has 17 amino acids. CDR3: CASSQGRRLAGDNEQFF. The CDR3, as DNA: TGTGCCAGCAGCCAAGGAAGGCGTCTAGCGGGAGACAATGAGCAGTTCTTC.

The chain combines TRBV29-1 with TRBJ2-7; 9 positions agree with TRBD2. The V and J ends lost 6 bases and 0 bases, in that order; junction bases with no gene match: 3. CDR3 length equals 13 residues. Looked up from germline, CDR1 is SQVTM and CDR2 is ANQGSEA. The CDR3 sequence: CSVTSGFSYEQYF. The CDR3 nucleotides read TGCAGCGTGACTAGCGGATTCTCCTACGAGCAGTACTTC.

J is TRBJ1-1 and V is TRBV28, with D possibly TRBD1 on 5 matching bases. V dropped 5 bases and J dropped 9 bases, with 19 bases sitting between them. CDR1 MDHEN and CDR2 SYDVKM come from the germline V gene. The CDR3 has 14 residues. The CDR3 is CASSPMGERVQAFF. The CDR3 DNA reads as TGTGCCAGCAGTCCTATGGGGGAGCGGGTACAAGCTTTCTTT.

The rearrangement uses TRBV7-2 and TRBJ2-7, with TRBD2 matching 7 bases. This CDR3 has 16 residues. With V trimmed by 4 bases and J by 3 bases, 12 bases remained unmatched. CDR1 is SGHTA and CDR2 is FQGNSA in the germline V gene. The CDR3 nucleotides are TGTGCCAGCAGCTCCGTCAACCGGGACTACCACTACGAGCAGTACTTC. Its protein product is CASSSVNRDYHYEQYF. Filled out from reference TRBV7-2 and TRBJ2-7, the complete variable domain reads GAGVSQSPSNKVTEKGKDVELRCDPISGHTALYWYRQSLGQGLEFLIYFQGNSAPDKSGLPSDRFSAERTGGSVSTLTIQRTQQEDSAVYLCASSSVNRDYHYEQYFGPGTRLTVT.

Details on this clone: In the same sample, other DNA sequences code for this CDR3. The chain uses TRBV7-9 and TRBJ2-1, with TRBD2 matching 10 bases. The V gene's germline CDR1 is SEHNR and CDR2 FQNEAQ (reference sequence). This CDR3 region has 16 residues. J lost 4 bases, V lost 5 bases, and 8 bases had no gene match. The CDR3 spells CASSLSLAGAYNEQFF. Here the CDR3 DNA reads TGTGCCAGCAGCCTCTCTCTAGCGGGAGCTTACAATGAGCAGTTCTTC.

The chain joins TRBV27 to TRBJ2-1, with D maybe TRBD2 (5 bases). CDR1 is MNHEY, CDR2 SMNVEV, per germline (reference sequence). V dropped 5 bases and J dropped 0 bases, with 11 bases sitting between them. The CDR3 length is 15 residues. The CDR3 is CASSTGESSYNEQFF. The CDR3 coding sequence is TGTGCCAGCAGTACCGGGGAGAGCTCCTACAATGAGCAGTTCTTC.

V gene TRBV11-2 combines with J gene TRBJ2-2; the match to TRBD2 covers 10 bases. The CDR3 is 17 residues long. Trimming removed 2 bases from V and 8 bases from J; junction bases left unmatched: 11. Per germline, CDR1 SGHAT and CDR2 FQNNGV. CDR3 loop: CASSLYQLAGYTGELFF. CDR3 in DNA: TGTGCCAGCAGCTTATACCAACTAGCGGGATATACAGGGGAGCTGTTTTTT.

The chain uses TRBV11-3 and TRBJ2-1; no definite D call. In germline, CDR1 is SGHNT, CDR2 YENEEA. The ends were cut back, 2 bases at V and 6 bases at J, with 8 bases in the middle. This CDR3 has 13 amino acids. CDR3 sequence (DNA): TGTGCCAGCAGCTTATCTCCGTCCAATGAGCAGTTCTTC. Translating it yields CASSLSPSNEQFF.